These 21 T cell receptor beta chains originate from one sample sequenced in a study of CD8 T cells in Susac syndrome. Random hexamers served to reverse transcribe about 0.45 to 1 ug RNA. TCRdb reprocessed the immunoSEQ multiplex PCR reads with MiXCR, giving one entry per CDR3 protein. Altogether about 140,000 distinct CDR3 sequences are present, approximately 95% being singletons, with the ten largest covering 0.25% to 0.3%. The sample was CD8+ T cells from PBMCs. The receptors originated from a human donor in good health.

This chain links TRBV30 with TRBJ2-1, with TRBD2 matching over 11 bases. CDR1 and CDR2 from the germline V gene are GTSNPN and SVGIG (reference sequence). The CDR3 is made up of 13 amino acids. J lost 8 bases, V lost 5 bases, and 5 bases had no gene match. The CDR3 bases are TGTGCCTGGGAACTAGCGGGAGTGGATGAGCAGTTCTTC. This translates into CAWELAGVDEQFF.

The V gene is TRBV20-1, the J gene TRBJ2-1, with TRBD2 matching over 8 bases. This CDR3 spans 13 amino acids. V lost 6 bases and J lost 6; bases outside the gene matches: 7. Per the germline V gene, CDR1 is DFQATT and CDR2 is SNEGSKA (reference sequence). CDR3 DNA: TGCAGTGCAGTACCGGGACTAGTCAATGAGCAGTTCTTC. It yields the protein CSAVPGLVNEQFF.

J is TRBJ1-2 and V is TRBV19, with a weak D call TRBD1 (5 bases). The CDR3 contains 11 residues. Trimming took off 7 bases at V and 8 bases at J, with 11 bases between the two ends. Germline-derived CDR1 and CDR2 are LNHDA and SQIVND (reference sequence). This CDR3 is CASIGTGGYTF. CDR3 DNA: TGTGCCAGTATCGGGACTGGAGGCTACACCTTC.

This rearrangement joins TRBV3-1 to TRBJ2-1; the D is unclear. The germline CDR1 and CDR2 sequences are LGHDT and YNNKEL (reference sequence). V was cut by 3 bases and J by 8 bases, with 14 bases left in between. The CDR3 extends over 14 amino acids. This CDR3 reads CASSHTDKLDEQFF. The CDR3 nucleotides read TGTGCCAGCAGCCACACCGACAAACTGGATGAGCAGTTCTTC.

The V and J genes are TRBV7-8 and TRBJ2-1; no clear D gene. V was clipped by 6 bases and J by 2 bases, with 8 bases between them. CDR1 SGHVS and CDR2 FQNEAQ come from the germline V gene. CDR3 size: 13 residues. Here the CDR3 reads CASRADPYNEQFF. The CDR3 bases are TGTGCCAGCAGGGCGGACCCCTACAATGAGCAGTTCTTC.

The chain combines TRBV6-5 with TRBJ2-6; 11 positions match TRBD2. The V segment lost 2 bases and the J segment 3 bases; nucleotides outside the gene matches: 3. CDR3 length equals 17 residues. Germline values: CDR1 MNHEY, CDR2 SVGAGI. CDR3 loop: CASSYLAGGYGANVLTF. The CDR3 DNA follows: TGTGCCAGCAGTTACCTAGCGGGAGGATATGGGGCCAACGTCCTGACTTTC.

The rearrangement joins TRBV29-1 to TRBJ2-4; tentative D call: TRBD1 (6 bases). V was clipped by 0 bases and J by 5 bases, with 11 bases between them. This CDR3 is built from 14 residues. The germline gives CDR1 SQVTM, CDR2 ANQGSEA. CDR3 loop: CSVEEGAVQNIQYF. CDR3 nucleotide sequence: TGCAGCGTTGAAGAGGGGGCAGTCCAAAACATTCAGTACTTC.

The chain links TRBV12-3 or TRBV12-4 to TRBJ2-5; D gene uncertain. V gave up 5 bases and J gave up 2 bases, with 15 bases separating them. The CDR3 loop spans 15 amino acids. The CDR3 spells CASSQSYYLQETQYF. The DNA of the CDR3 is TGTGCCAGCAGTCAAAGTTACTACTTACAAGAGACCCAGTACTTC.

This chain links TRBV13 with TRBJ2-1; D possibly uses TRBD1 or TRBD2 (5 bases each). Germline CDR1 is PRHDT and CDR2 is FYEKMQ (reference sequence). The CDR3 is 14 residues long. V shed 5 bases and J shed 5 bases, with 13 bases lying between them. This CDR3 reads CASSLARRDNEQFF. The CDR3 DNA is TGTGCCAGCAGCCTAGCACGCAGGGACAATGAGCAGTTCTTC. Variable domain in full (rest from reference TRBV13 and TRBJ2-1): AAGVIQSPRHLIKEKRETATLKCYPIPRHDTVYWYQQGPGQDPQFLISFYEKMQSDKGSIPDRFSAQQFSDYHSELNMSSLELGDSALYFCASSLARRDNEQFFGPGTRLTVL.

The chain employs TRBV27 and TRBJ1-5, with D unresolved. In germline, CDR1 is MNHEY, CDR2 SMNVEV (reference sequence). This CDR3 has 14 residues. Trimming cost V 5 bases and J 6 bases, with 14 bases left between them. The CDR3 bases are TGTGCCAGCAGTACAGCCAATTGGGCTCAGCCCCAGCATTTT. Protein product: CASSTANWAQPQHF.

V gene TRBV27 combines with J gene TRBJ2-7; D is undetermined. The CDR3 loop spans 9 amino acids. CDR1 is MNHEY and CDR2 is SMNVEV in the germline V gene (reference sequence). The germline V and J ends were trimmed by 8 bases and 6 bases, with 5 bases remaining between them. This chain's CDR3 is CASGREQYF. For the CDR3, the DNA is TGTGCCAGCGGGCGCGAGCAGTACTTC.

The V and J genes are TRBV5-6 and TRBJ1-5; D gene ambiguous. Germline CDR1 is SGHDT and CDR2 is YYEEEE. Trimming took off 0 bases at V and 4 bases at J, with 8 bases between the two ends. There are 14 residues in the CDR3. CDR3 sequence: CASSLVASNQPQHF. The CDR3 DNA sequence: TGTGCCAGCAGCTTGGTAGCGAGTAATCAGCCCCAGCATTTT.

The V and J genes are TRBV9 and TRBJ2-7; possible D gene TRBD1, 5 bases. Per the germline V gene, CDR1 is SGDLS and CDR2 is YYNGEE. The V end was cut by 1 base, the J end by 0 bases, with 8 bases between. The CDR3 has 14 amino acids. CDR3 protein: CASSVQGSSYEQYF. The CDR3 DNA follows: TGTGCCAGCAGCGTACAGGGAAGCTCCTACGAGCAGTACTTC.

This chain joins TRBV15 and TRBJ2-4; TRBD1 might be the D (6 bases). V was shortened by 3 bases and J by 8 bases, with 17 bases between the two germline ends. CDR1 is LNHNV and CDR2 is YYDKDF in the germline V gene (reference sequence). This CDR3 region has 15 residues. The CDR3 is CATSRGETGWDIQYF. CDR3 in DNA: TGTGCCACCAGCAGGGGGGAGACAGGATGGGACATTCAGTACTTC.

The V gene is TRBV30, the J gene TRBJ2-3, with TRBD2 matching 7 bases. The CDR3 has 16 residues. Germline CDR1 is GTSNPN and CDR2 is SVGIG (reference sequence). J gave up 4 bases and V 0 bases, and 10 bases lay outside the gene matches. The CDR3 protein is CAWSVLHGRSPDTQYF. The CDR3 DNA reads as TGTGCCTGGAGTGTACTCCACGGGAGGAGCCCAGATACGCAGTATTTT.

This sequence joins TRBV5-6 and TRBJ2-5, with unresolved D. V lost 2 bases, J lost 5 bases, and 10 bases lay in between. The CDR3 is made up of 13 amino acids. In germline, CDR1 is SGHDT, CDR2 YYEEEE. CDR3 in amino acids: CASSFWVGETQYF. The CDR3 DNA reads as TGTGCCAGCAGCTTTTGGGTTGGGGAGACCCAGTACTTC. Drawing the rest from reference TRBV5-6 and TRBJ2-5, the complete variable domain is DAGVTQSPTHLIKTRGQQVTLRCSPKSGHDTVSWYQQALGQGPQFIFQYYEEEERQRGNFPDRFSGHQFPNYSSELNVNALLLGDSALYLCASSFWVGETQYFGPGTRLLVL.

The chain couples TRBV25-1 to TRBJ2-1; 8 bases are a match to TRBD1. Germline lookup yields CDR1 MGHDK and CDR2 SYGVNS. The V segment lost 6 bases and the J segment 8 bases; nucleotides outside the gene matches: 6. CDR3 length equals 13 residues. CDR3 loop: CASRRTGLDEQFF. The CDR3 coding sequence is TGTGCCAGCAGGCGGACAGGGCTCGATGAGCAGTTCTTC.

This chain links TRBV30 with TRBJ2-7; TRBD1 aligns across 8 bases. This CDR3 spans 14 amino acids. V shed 5 bases, J shed 7 bases, and the junction held 13 bases outside the gene matches. The germline V gene has CDR1 GTSNPN and CDR2 SVGIG (reference sequence). The CDR3 region is CAWGSGQGPLEQYF. DNA of the CDR3: TGTGCCTGGGGATCAGGACAGGGCCCCCTGGAGCAGTACTTC.

The chain couples TRBV29-1 to TRBJ2-1; 9 nucleotides line up with TRBD1. The CDR3 covers 15 residues. Germline CDR1 is SQVTM and CDR2 is ANQGSEA. V lost 3 bases, J lost 6 bases, and 9 bases stayed unmatched. The CDR3 loop is CSVELGTGYTNEQFF. In DNA, the CDR3 is TGCAGCGTTGAGTTAGGGACAGGGTACACCAATGAGCAGTTCTTC.

The chain uses TRBV11-2 and TRBJ2-1, with unresolved D. The V end was cut by 2 bases, the J end by 7 bases, with 9 bases between. CDR3 size: 13 residues. Germline V gene sequence: CDR1 SGHAT, CDR2 FQNNGV. The CDR3 DNA is TGTGCCAGCAGCTTAATAGGGTGGAATGAGCAGTTCTTC. This gives the protein CASSLIGWNEQFF.

This clonotype was seen only once. V gene TRBV20-1 combines with J gene TRBJ2-7; tentatively, D is TRBD2 (6 bases). V gave up 1 base and J gave up 1 base, with 8 bases separating them. CDR1 and CDR2 (germline): DFQATT, SNEGSKA (reference sequence). The CDR3 consists of 13 residues. DNA for the CDR3: TGCAGTGCTAGAGTCGCGGGATCCTACGAGCAGTACTTC. It codes for CSARVAGSYEQYF.